The next 27 T cell receptor beta chains were all read from a single sample in a study of T cells expressing NK-cell markers. From the 5' RACE reads, TCRdb lists one entry per CDR3 protein and no DNA. Its listing shows some 440,000 distinct CDR3 sequences. The sequencing sample was made of blood T cells: a sorted CD56 or NKG2C T cell subset, CD4+ or CD8+ T cells, or bulk PBMC T cells (not recorded which). The source is a woman in her 50s in good health.

The chain combines TRBV5-1 with TRBJ2-1; the D gene TCRdb calls, TRBD2, cannot be checked with no DNA. The CDR3 spans 16 residues. Germline loops: CDR1 SGHRS, CDR2 YFSETQ. The CDR3 loop reads CASSSGLAGGNNEQFF.

The chain is built from TRBV24-1 and TRBJ2-6; TCRdb outputs TRBD2, but without DNA this stays unchecked. This CDR3 is 14 amino acids long. Germline V CDR1 and CDR2: KGHDR, SFDVKD. CDR3 residues: CATSSSAGANVLTF.

The chain carries TRBV19 and TRBJ2-4; TCRdb indicates TRBD2, and absent DNA this call remains unverified. Looked up from germline, CDR1 is LNHDA and CDR2 is SQIVND (reference sequence). This CDR3 has 14 amino acids. CDR3: CASSSSLGRDIQYF.

The chain joins TRBV20-1 to TRBJ1-5; TCRdb's D call of TRBD1 is untestable without DNA. This CDR3 is 15 amino acids long. Germline CDR1 is DFQATT and CDR2 is SNEGSKA (reference sequence). The CDR3 sequence: CSAREGAGSNQPQHF.

CDR3 region: CASSLVFRADRTYGYTF. The J gene is TRBJ1-2, the V gene TRBV7-8; TCRdb's assignment of TRBD1 cannot be checked, as there is no DNA. Germline-derived CDR1 and CDR2 are SGHVS and FQNEAQ. This CDR3 region has 17 residues.

The chain combines TRBV3-1 with TRBJ2-7; TCRdb names TRBD2, which stays unverified in the absence of DNA. CDR1 and CDR2 from the germline V gene are LGHDT and YNNKEL (reference sequence). This CDR3 has 14 residues. CDR3 amino acids: CASSLSKRDYEQYF.

This chain links TRBV27 with TRBJ2-1; TCRdb lists TRBD2, though no DNA is available to test this call. Germline CDR1 is MNHEY and CDR2 is SMNVEV (reference sequence). The CDR3 extends over 18 amino acids. CDR3 in amino acids: CASSSVHLAGGLRDEQFF.

CDR3 sequence: CASSFPSGGEFTDTQYF. The gene calls are TRBV12-3 or TRBV12-4 and TRBJ2-3; TCRdb picks TRBD2, but there is no DNA to check that call. This CDR3 region has 17 residues.

The chain employs TRBV12-3 or TRBV12-4 and TRBJ2-6. This CDR3 comprises 14 residues. CDR3 sequence: CASSRISGANVLTF.

This chain connects TRBV4-1 to TRBJ2-1. Germline CDR1 is MGHRA and CDR2 is YSYEKL. This CDR3 comprises 16 residues. CDR3 region: CASSFRSGSSYNEQFF.

The chain uses TRBV27 and TRBJ1-1; TCRdb calls TRBD1, which cannot be checked without DNA. Germline assignment: CDR1 MNHEY and CDR2 SMNVEV (reference sequence). This CDR3 is 13 amino acids long. CDR3 sequence reads: CASRSYRVTEAFF.

The V gene is TRBV10-3, the J gene TRBJ2-1; the D call of TRBD2 rests on TCRdb alone, since no DNA is present to check it. The V gene's germline CDR1 is ENHRY and CDR2 SYGVKD. The CDR3 totals 13 residues. This CDR3 reads CATGTSGDNEQFF.

The chain has TRBV5-1 and TRBJ1-2; TCRdb designates TRBD1, a call that cannot be tested without DNA. The CDR3 has 15 residues. The germline gives CDR1 SGHRS, CDR2 YFSETQ. The CDR3 reads CASSLEVGTHYGYTF.

CDR3 residues: CASSTGTGTWNTIYF. The gene calls are TRBV19 and TRBJ1-3; the TCRdb call, TRBD1, lacks DNA for checking. The length of the CDR3 is 15 residues. Germline values: CDR1 LNHDA, CDR2 SQIVND (reference sequence).

J is TRBJ2-7 and V is TRBV20-1; lacking DNA, the TRBD2 call made by TCRdb goes unchecked. Germline V gives CDR1 DFQATT, CDR2 SNEGSKA (reference sequence). This CDR3 contains 14 residues. CDR3 amino acids: CSARGSSGRYEQYF.

The chain joins TRBV12-3 or TRBV12-4 to TRBJ2-7. The CDR3 spans 14 residues. The CDR3 loop reads CASSLAGQQYEQYF.

The genes are TRBV3-1 and TRBJ1-1; there is no DNA to check the TCRdb D call of TRBD1. Looked up from germline, CDR1 is LGHDT and CDR2 is YNNKEL (reference sequence). CDR3 length: 14 amino acids. The CDR3 spells CASSLRAVGTEAFF.

This chain connects TRBV12-3 or TRBV12-4 to TRBJ1-5; TCRdb calls TRBD1, which cannot be checked without DNA. The CDR3 runs 17 residues. The CDR3 sequence: CASSFGDRGTSNQPQHF.

This chain links TRBV19 with TRBJ2-3; TCRdb's assignment of TRBD1 cannot be checked, as there is no DNA. Per the germline V gene, CDR1 is LNHDA and CDR2 is SQIVND (reference sequence). This CDR3 is built from 12 residues. This CDR3 is CASSGTGEGQYF.

The chain uses TRBV14 and TRBJ1-2; TCRdb proposes TRBD1, but this gene call is untestable without DNA. Germline V gives CDR1 SGHDN, CDR2 FVKESK. This CDR3 is 17 amino acids long. The CDR3 loop is CASSQELLGTGGHGYTF.

The V call is TRBV12-3 or TRBV12-4, the J call TRBJ2-2; TCRdb reports TRBD1, a call that lacks DNA to check it against. CDR3 size: 13 residues. The CDR3: CASRDRVIGELFF.

This chain uses TRBV13 with TRBJ2-7; TCRdb names TRBD1, which stays unverified in the absence of DNA. CDR3 length: 13 amino acids. Germline values: CDR1 PRHDT, CDR2 FYEKMQ (reference sequence). The CDR3 here is CASSKGTIYEQYF.

The rearrangement uses TRBV3-1 and TRBJ2-7; the D gene TCRdb calls, TRBD2, cannot be checked with no DNA. Germline loops: CDR1 LGHDT, CDR2 YNNKEL (reference sequence). This CDR3 comprises 13 residues. The CDR3 spells CASGGRALYEQYF.

The rearrangement joins TRBV5-1 to TRBJ2-3; the TCRdb D gene call, TRBD2, has no DNA to confirm it. This CDR3 has 14 amino acids. Per the germline V gene, CDR1 is SGHRS and CDR2 is YFSETQ. The CDR3 region is CASRGLGPSDTQYF. The full variable domain, rest sourced from reference TRBV5-1 and TRBJ2-3, is KAGVTQTPRYLIKTRGQQVTLSCSPISGHRSVSWYQQTPGQGLQFLFEYFSETQRNKGNFPGRFSGRQFSNSRSEMNVSTLELGDSALYLCASRGLGPSDTQYFGPGTRLTVL.

J is TRBJ2-1 and V is TRBV5-1; as DNA is missing, the TRBD1 call by TCRdb cannot be tested. Germline V gene data show CDR1 as SGHRS and CDR2 as YFSETQ. This CDR3 is 15 amino acids long. This CDR3 reads CASTTPGQGMNEQFF. The entire variable domain, with the rest obtained from reference TRBV5-1 and TRBJ2-1, is as follows: KAGVTQTPRYLIKTRGQQVTLSCSPISGHRSVSWYQQTPGQGLQFLFEYFSETQRNKGNFPGRFSGRQFSNSRSEMNVSTLELGDSALYLCASTTPGQGMNEQFFGPGTRLTVL.

V gene TRBV30 combines with J gene TRBJ2-1; as DNA is missing, the TRBD2 call by TCRdb cannot be tested. CDR1 and CDR2 (germline): GTSNPN, SVGIG (reference sequence). The CDR3 loop spans 13 amino acids. Here the CDR3 reads CAWSVLAGNEQFF.

The chain uses TRBV4-1 and TRBJ2-5; as DNA is missing, the TRBD2 call by TCRdb cannot be tested. Germline CDR1 and CDR2: MGHRA and YSYEKL. The CDR3 sequence is 13 residues long. Here the CDR3 reads CASSPRRAETQYF.